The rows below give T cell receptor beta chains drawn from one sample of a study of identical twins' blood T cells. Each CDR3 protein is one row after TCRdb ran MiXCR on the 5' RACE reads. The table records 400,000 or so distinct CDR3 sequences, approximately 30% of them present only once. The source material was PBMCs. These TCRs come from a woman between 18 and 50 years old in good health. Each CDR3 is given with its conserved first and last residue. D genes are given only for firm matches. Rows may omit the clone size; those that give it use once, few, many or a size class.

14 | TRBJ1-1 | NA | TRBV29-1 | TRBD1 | CSVGTGAMNTEAFF | TGCAGCGTTGGGACAGGGGCCATGAACACTGAAGCTTTCTTT
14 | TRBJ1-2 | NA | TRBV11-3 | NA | CASSLAGSNYGYTF | TGTGCCAGCAGCTTAGCAGGGAGTAACTATGGCTACACCTTC
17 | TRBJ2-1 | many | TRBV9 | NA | CASSVGTAGSSYNEQFF | TGTGCCAGCAGCGTAGGTACGGCGGGGAGCTCCTACAATGAGCAGTTCTTC
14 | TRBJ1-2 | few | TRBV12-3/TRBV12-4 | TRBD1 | CASTTGGQGLFRTF | TGTGCCAGCACCACCGGAGGACAGGGATTGTTTCGCACCTTC
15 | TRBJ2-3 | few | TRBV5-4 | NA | CASSPKSGDTDTQYF | TGTGCCAGCAGCCCAAAATCGGGGGATACAGATACGCAGTATTTT
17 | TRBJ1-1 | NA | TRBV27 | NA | CASSLSVGAGISTEAFF | TGTGCCAGCAGTTTATCGGTCGGGGCAGGCATATCCACTGAAGCTTTCTTT
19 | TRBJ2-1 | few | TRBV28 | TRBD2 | CASSRPPRTSGRRVDEQFF | TGTGCCAGCAGCCGCCCACCCCGGACTAGCGGGAGAAGGGTCGATGAGCAGTTCTTC
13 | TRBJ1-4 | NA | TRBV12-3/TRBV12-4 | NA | CASSVSPGQKLFF | TGTGCCAGCAGTGTTTCCCCGGGACAAAAACTGTTTTTT
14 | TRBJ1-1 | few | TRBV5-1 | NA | CASSFQEATAEAFF | TGCGCCAGCAGCTTTCAAGAGGCGACGGCTGAAGCTTTCTTT
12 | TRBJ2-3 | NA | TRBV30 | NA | CAWSFSMDTQYF | TGTGCCTGGAGTTTCTCGATGGATACGCAGTATTTT
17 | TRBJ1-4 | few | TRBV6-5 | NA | CASKDLTGRATNEKLFF | TGTGCCAGCAAGGACTTGACAGGACGTGCAACTAATGAAAAACTGTTTTTT
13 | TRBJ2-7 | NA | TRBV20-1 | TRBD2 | CSAEAGVSYEQYF | TGCAGTGCTGAAGCGGGAGTGTCCTACGAGCAGTACTTC
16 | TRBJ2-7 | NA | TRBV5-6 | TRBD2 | CASSQKLRLAGAVQYF | TGTGCCAGCAGCCAAAAATTGAGACTAGCGGGAGCGGTGCAGTACTTC
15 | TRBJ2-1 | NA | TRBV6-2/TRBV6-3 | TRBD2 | CASSETNGRFNEQLF | TGTGCCAGCAGCGAAACAAACGGGAGGTTCAATGAGCAGTTATTC
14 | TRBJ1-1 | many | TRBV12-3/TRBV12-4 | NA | CASSTGTPNTEAFF | TGTGCCAGCAGCACCGGGACACCAAACACTGAAGCTTTCTTT
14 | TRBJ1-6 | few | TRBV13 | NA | CASSSGTRFSPLHF | TGTGCCAGCAGCTCCGGGACTCGATTTTCACCCCTCCACTTT
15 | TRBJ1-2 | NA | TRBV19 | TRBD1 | CASSGKDRDVSGYTF | TGTGCCAGTAGTGGGAAGGACAGGGACGTGAGTGGCTACACCTTC
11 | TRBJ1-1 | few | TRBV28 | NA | CASSLREVGFF | TGTGCCAGCAGTCTTAGGGAGGTGGGTTTCTTT
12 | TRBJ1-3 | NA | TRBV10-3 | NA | CAIKPDGNTIYF | TGTGCCATCAAACCCGATGGAAACACCATATATTTT
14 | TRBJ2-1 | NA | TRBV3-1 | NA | CASSQGGRGDEQFF | TGTGCCAGCAGCCAAGGGGGTCGAGGGGATGAGCAGTTCTTC
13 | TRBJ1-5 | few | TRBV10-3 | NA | CAISERDNQPQHF | TGTGCCATCAGTGAGAGGGATAATCAGCCCCAGCATTTT
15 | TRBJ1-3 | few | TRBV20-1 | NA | CSARDSGTSGNTIYF | TGCAGTGCTAGAGACTCCGGGACATCTGGAAACACCATATATTTT
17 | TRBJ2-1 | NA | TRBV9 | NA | CASSVDGDRYSYNEQFF | TGTGCCAGCAGCGTAGACGGAGATCGTTACTCCTACAATGAGCAGTTCTTC
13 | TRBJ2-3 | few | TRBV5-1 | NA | CASSLETLDTQYF | TGCGCCAGCAGCTTAGAAACCCTAGATACGCAGTATTTT
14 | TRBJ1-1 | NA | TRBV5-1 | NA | CASSAQGGLSEAFF | TGCGCCAGCAGCGCTCAAGGAGGGTTATCTGAAGCTTTCTTT
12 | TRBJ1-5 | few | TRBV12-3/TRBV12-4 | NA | CASTGGNQPQHF | TGTGCCAGCACGGGCGGAAATCAGCCCCAGCATTTT
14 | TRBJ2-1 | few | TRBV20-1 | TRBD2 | CSARTGGRPNEQFF | TGCAGTGCTAGAACGGGCGGGAGACCCAATGAGCAGTTCTTC
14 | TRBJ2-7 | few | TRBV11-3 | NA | CASSLDDSSYEQYF | TGTGCCAGCAGCTTAGACGACAGCTCCTACGAGCAGTACTTC
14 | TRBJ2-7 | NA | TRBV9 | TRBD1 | CASSVQDRGYEQYF | TGTGCCAGCAGCGTACAGGACAGGGGTTACGAGCAGTACTTC
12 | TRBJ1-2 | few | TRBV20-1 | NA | CSARARDYGYTF | TGCAGTGCTAGAGCCCGAGACTATGGCTACACCTTC
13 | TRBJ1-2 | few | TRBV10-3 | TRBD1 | CAISVTGGVGYTF | TGTGCCATCAGCGTAACAGGGGGCGTTGGCTACACCTTC
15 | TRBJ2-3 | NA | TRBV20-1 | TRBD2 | CSVFPRAGGTDTQYF | TGCAGTGTGTTCCCCCGAGCGGGAGGCACAGATACGCAGTATTTT